Listed below are T cell receptor beta chains from one sample, sequenced in a study of regulatory T cells in long-lasting Graves disease. TCRdb fed the multiplex PCR reads into MiXCR, producing one record per CDR3 protein. The sample records fewer than 650,000 distinct CDR3 sequences, about 16% being singletons. These data also formed part of another study, on T cells in Graves' hyperthyroidism and ophthalmopathy.

Sequenced here: peripheral blood mononuclear cells (PBMCs), sampled at new diagnosis, from a patient treated with antithyroid drugs. The receptors were gathered from a man aged 18 to 30 with Graves disease. Both conserved end residues are part of each CDR3. A D gene is named only where the DNA matches it firmly. Clone size is shown for a subset of rows, as once, few, many or a class of expanded clone.

J gene	V gene	D gene	clone size	CDR3 protein	CDR3 DNA
TRBJ1-5	TRBV27	.	few	CASSLSGRSVNQPQHF	TGTGCCAGCAGTTTATCAGGGCGGTCCGTCAATCAGCCCCAGCATTTT
TRBJ1-5	TRBV6-1	.	.	CASKTGTPGNQPQHF	TGTGCCAGCAAAACCGGGACGCCTGGCAATCAGCCCCAGCATTTT
TRBJ1-2	TRBV24-1	.	.	CATSDTGDKDGYTF	TGTGCCACCAGTGATACGGGGGATAAGGACGGCTACACCTTC
TRBJ2-5	TRBV5-1	TRBD1	many	CASSPDQTGRETQYF	TGCGCCAGCAGCCCCGACCAGACAGGGCGGGAGACCCAGTACTTC
TRBJ1-2	TRBV30	TRBD1	many	CAWQGARGYTF	TGTGCCTGGCAGGGGGCGCGAGGCTACACCTTC
TRBJ2-1	TRBV7-3	TRBD2	many	CASSLTSGVSYNEQFF	TGTGCCAGCAGTTTGACTAGCGGGGTATCCTACAATGAGCAGTTCTTC
TRBJ2-1	TRBV20-1	TRBD2	many	CSGGSAPNEQFF	TGCAGTGGCGGGAGTGCCCCCAATGAGCAGTTCTTC
TRBJ1-1	TRBV10-3	.	many	CAISIESGTEAFF	TGTGCCATCAGCATCGAATCGGGCACTGAAGCTTTCTTT
TRBJ2-7	TRBV6-1	TRBD2	many	CASSPPGLAGGQFHEQYF	TGTGCCAGCAGTCCACCGGGACTAGCGGGAGGGCAGTTTCACGAGCAGTACTTC
TRBJ1-4	TRBV20-1	.	.	CSARGGGAGKLFF	TGCAGTGCTAGAGGGGGGGGGGCAGGAAAACTGTTTTTT